These 9 T cell receptor beta chains originate from one sample sequenced in a study of shared clonotypes between healthy human individuals. The protocol was immunoSEQ multiplex PCR, while the TCRdb copy is restricted to in-frame clones and leaves out a portion. Here the sample spans approximately 500,000 clones, about 96% being singletons. The sequencing input was naive CD4+ T cells sorted from blood. Described subset: CD45RA+ positively selected. These receptors all stem from a woman aged 25 to 39 in good health.

V gene TRBV14 combines with J gene TRBJ2-5; D may be TRBD1 or TRBD2 (5 bases each). The J call may not be correct, given that the DNA end is closer to TRBJ2-7. CDR1 SGHDN and CDR2 FVKESK come from the germline V gene. CDR3 length equals 17 residues. The DNA of the CDR3 is TGTGCCAGCAGCAAAACAATTAAGGGACGGAGGATCTACGAGCAGTACTTC. This gives the protein CASSKTIKGRRIYEQYF.

The chain has TRBV18 and TRBJ1-1, with 9 bases matching TRBD1. Germline V gene lookup returns CDR1 KGHSH and CDR2 LQKENI. Trimming cost V 3 bases and J 4 bases; bases outside gene matches: 6. The CDR3 length is 15 residues. CDR3 sequence reads: CASSPRTGVLTEAFF. CDR3 DNA: TGTGCCAGCTCACCCAGGACAGGGGTTCTCACTGAAGCTTTCTTT.

The V gene is TRBV30, the J gene TRBJ2-1; no reliable D call. This CDR3 is 13 amino acids long. The V gene lost 2 bases and the J gene lost 7 bases, with 12 bases spanning the gap. Germline loops: CDR1 GTSNPN, CDR2 SVGIG (reference sequence). The DNA of the CDR3 is TGTGCCTGGAGTATTGAAGGGCGAAATGAGCAGTTCTTC. Its translation: CAWSIEGRNEQFF.

The chain has TRBV11-3 and TRBJ2-7; 9 bases line up with TRBD1. Germline-derived CDR1 and CDR2 are SGHNT and YENEEA. V lost 5 bases to trimming and J lost 1 base; unmatched junction nucleotides: 9. The CDR3 runs to 16 residues. CDR3 DNA sequence: TGTGCCAGCAGCCATAGTCTGGGACAGGGATCCTACGAGCAGTACTTC. Translation: CASSHSLGQGSYEQYF.

This sequence joins TRBV27 and TRBJ2-7; 7 positions agree with TRBD2. With 5 bases clipped from V and 7 bases from J, the junction kept 17 bases outside the gene matches. The germline gives CDR1 MNHEY, CDR2 SMNVEV (reference sequence). The CDR3 runs 16 residues. Here the CDR3 reads CASSQRGGIIPREQYF. CDR3 bases: TGTGCCAGCAGTCAGAGGGGAGGGATAATCCCTAGGGAGCAGTACTTC.

The rearrangement joins TRBV6-5 to TRBJ2-5; the D gene could be TRBD1 or TRBD2 (5 bases each). Gene TRBJ2-7 matches the end of the DNA better, so the J call may be wrong. Germline values: CDR1 MNHEY, CDR2 SVGAGI. This CDR3 is 15 amino acids long. The CDR3 sequence is CASAPGPRTTYEQYF. The CDR3 nucleotides are TGTGCCAGCGCCCCGGGACCCAGGACGACCTACGAGCAGTACTTC.

This clone was counted a single time. V gene TRBV28 combines with J gene TRBJ1-1; D may be TRBD1 (6 bases). CDR1 and CDR2 (germline): MDHEN, SYDVKM. CDR3 size: 15 residues. The germline V and J ends were trimmed by 6 bases and 3 bases, with 17 bases remaining between them. The CDR3 loop is CASRTDGGVHTEAFF. The CDR3 DNA sequence: TGTGCCAGCAGAACCGACGGGGGCGTGCACACTGAAGCTTTCTTT.

The CDR3 loop reads CASSIGQDYSNQPQHF. CDR3 bases: TGTGCCAGTAGTATAGGACAGGATTATAGCAATCAGCCCCAGCATTTT. The J gene is TRBJ1-5, the V gene TRBV19; TRBD1 is a possible D gene (6 bases). The germline gives CDR1 LNHDA, CDR2 SQIVND (reference sequence). This CDR3 is 16 amino acids long. Trimming removed 1 base from V and 0 bases from J, with 10 bases in between.

The V and J genes are TRBV4-1 and TRBJ2-7; TRBD1 aligns across 8 bases. The CDR3 extends over 12 amino acids. Germline V CDR1 and CDR2: MGHRA, YSYEKL. V trimming: 5 bases; J trimming: 6 bases; junction bases outside the gene matches: 3. CDR3: CASSNRGSEQYF. As DNA, the CDR3 is TGCGCCAGCAGCAACAGGGGGTCCGAGCAGTACTTC.